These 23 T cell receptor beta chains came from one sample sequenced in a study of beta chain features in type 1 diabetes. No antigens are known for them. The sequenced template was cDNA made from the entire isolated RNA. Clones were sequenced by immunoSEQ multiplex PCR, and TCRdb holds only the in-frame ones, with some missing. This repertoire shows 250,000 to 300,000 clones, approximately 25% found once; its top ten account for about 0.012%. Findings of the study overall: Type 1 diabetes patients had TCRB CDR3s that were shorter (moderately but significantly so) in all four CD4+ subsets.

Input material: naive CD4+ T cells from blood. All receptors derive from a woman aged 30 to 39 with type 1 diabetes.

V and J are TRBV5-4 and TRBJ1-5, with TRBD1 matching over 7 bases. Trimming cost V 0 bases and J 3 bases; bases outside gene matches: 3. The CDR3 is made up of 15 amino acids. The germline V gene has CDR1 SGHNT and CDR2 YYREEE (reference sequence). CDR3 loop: CASSLGGQNNQPQHF. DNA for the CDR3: TGTGCCAGCAGCTTGGGGGGACAGAACAATCAGCCCCAGCATTTT.

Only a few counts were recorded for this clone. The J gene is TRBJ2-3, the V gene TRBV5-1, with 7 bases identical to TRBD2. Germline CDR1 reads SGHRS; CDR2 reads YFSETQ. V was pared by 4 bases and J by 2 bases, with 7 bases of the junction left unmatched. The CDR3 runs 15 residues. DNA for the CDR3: TGCGCCAGCAGCGCGGGGGACCAGATCACAGATACGCAGTATTTT. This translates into CASSAGDQITDTQYF.

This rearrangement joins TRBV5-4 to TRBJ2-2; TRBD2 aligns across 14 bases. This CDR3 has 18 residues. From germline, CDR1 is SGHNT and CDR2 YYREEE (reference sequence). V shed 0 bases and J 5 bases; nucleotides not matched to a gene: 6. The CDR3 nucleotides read TGTGCCAGCAGCTTGGGGGGACTAGCGGGAGTAAGGACCGGGGAGCTGTTTTTT. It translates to CASSLGGLAGVRTGELFF.

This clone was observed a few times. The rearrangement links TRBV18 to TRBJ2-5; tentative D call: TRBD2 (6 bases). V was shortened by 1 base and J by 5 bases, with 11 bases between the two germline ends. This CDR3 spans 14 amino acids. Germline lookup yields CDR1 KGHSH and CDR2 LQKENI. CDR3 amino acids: CASSPRAGRETQYF. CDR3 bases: TGTGCCAGCTCACCACGTGCGGGAAGGGAGACCCAGTACTTC.

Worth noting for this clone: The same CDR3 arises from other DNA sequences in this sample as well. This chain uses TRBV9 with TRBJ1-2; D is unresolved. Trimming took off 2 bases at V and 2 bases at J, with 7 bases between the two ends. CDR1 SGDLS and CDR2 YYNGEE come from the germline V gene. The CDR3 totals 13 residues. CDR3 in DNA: TGTGCCAGCAGCGTCGACACAAACTATGGCTACACCTTC. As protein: CASSVDTNYGYTF.

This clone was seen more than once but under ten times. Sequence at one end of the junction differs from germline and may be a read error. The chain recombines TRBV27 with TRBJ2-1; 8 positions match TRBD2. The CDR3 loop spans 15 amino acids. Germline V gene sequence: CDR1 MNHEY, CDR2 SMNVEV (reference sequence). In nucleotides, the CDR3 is TGTGCCAGCACTTTAGCGGGACTCTCCTACAATGAGCAGTTCTTC. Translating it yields CASTLAGLSYNEQFF.

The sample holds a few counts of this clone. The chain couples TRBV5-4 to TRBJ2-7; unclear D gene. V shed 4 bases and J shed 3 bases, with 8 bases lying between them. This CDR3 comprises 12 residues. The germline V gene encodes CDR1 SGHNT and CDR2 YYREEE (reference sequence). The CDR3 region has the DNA TGTGCCAGCAGCCGGCCGGGCTACGAGCAGTACTTC. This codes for CASSRPGYEQYF.

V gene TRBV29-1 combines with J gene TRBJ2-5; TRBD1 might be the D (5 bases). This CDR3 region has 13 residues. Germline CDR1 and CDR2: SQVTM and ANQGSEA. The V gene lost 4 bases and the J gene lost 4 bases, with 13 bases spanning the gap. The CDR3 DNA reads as TGCAGCGTTGCCGGTCAGGGTATAGAGACCCAGTACTTC. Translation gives CSVAGQGIETQYF.

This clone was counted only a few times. The CDR3, as DNA: TGCAGCGCCCTCAAGGGAGGGACTCTCATCACCGGGGAGCTGTTTTTT. Its translation: CSALKGGTLITGELFF. This sequence joins TRBV29-1 and TRBJ2-2, with 7 bases fitting TRBD2. Unmatched junction bases numbered 15, after V lost 7 bases and J lost 4 bases. Per germline, CDR1 SQVTM and CDR2 ANQGSEA. CDR3 size: 16 residues.

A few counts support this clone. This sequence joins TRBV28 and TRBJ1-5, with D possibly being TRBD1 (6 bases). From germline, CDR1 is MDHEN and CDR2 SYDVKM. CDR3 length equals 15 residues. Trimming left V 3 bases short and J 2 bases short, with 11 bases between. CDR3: CASSFRGAGNQPQHF. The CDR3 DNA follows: TGTGCCAGCAGTTTTCGGGGGGCCGGCAATCAGCCCCAGCATTTT.

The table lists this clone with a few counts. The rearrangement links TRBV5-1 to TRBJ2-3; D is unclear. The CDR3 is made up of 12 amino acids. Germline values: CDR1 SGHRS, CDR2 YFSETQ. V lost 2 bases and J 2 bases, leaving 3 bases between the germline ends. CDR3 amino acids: CASSFNTDTQYF. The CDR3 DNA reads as TGCGCCAGCAGCTTCAACACAGATACGCAGTATTTT. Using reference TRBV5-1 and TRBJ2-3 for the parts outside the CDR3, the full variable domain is KAGVTQTPRYLIKTRGQQVTLSCSPISGHRSVSWYQQTPGQGLQFLFEYFSETQRNKGNFPGRFSGRQFSNSRSEMNVSTLELGDSALYLCASSFNTDTQYFGPGTRLTVL.

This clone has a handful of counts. The CDR3 loop reads CASSLEGQGNNQPQHF. The CDR3 DNA is TGTGCCAGCAGCTTAGAGGGACAGGGAAACAATCAGCCCCAGCATTTT. The rearrangement uses TRBV7-2 and TRBJ1-5; 9 positions match TRBD1. This CDR3 is 16 amino acids long. Germline lookup yields CDR1 SGHTA and CDR2 FQGNSA. The V segment lost 1 base and the J segment 3 bases; nucleotides outside the gene matches: 4. The full variable domain, rest sourced from reference TRBV7-2 and TRBJ1-5, is GAGVSQSPSNKVTEKGKDVELRCDPISGHTALYWYRQSLGQGLEFLIYFQGNSAPDKSGLPSDRFSAERTGGSVSTLTIQRTQQEDSAVYLCASSLEGQGNNQPQHFGDGTRLSIL.

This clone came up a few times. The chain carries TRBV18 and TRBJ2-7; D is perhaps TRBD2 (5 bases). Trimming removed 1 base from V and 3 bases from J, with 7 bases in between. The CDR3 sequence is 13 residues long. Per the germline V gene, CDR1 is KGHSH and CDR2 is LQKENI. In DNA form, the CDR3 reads TGTGCCAGCTCACCACGGGAGAGCTACGAGCAGTACTTC. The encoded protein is CASSPRESYEQYF. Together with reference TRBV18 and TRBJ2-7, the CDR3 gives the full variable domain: NAGVMQNPRHLVRRRGQEARLRCSPMKGHSHVYWYRQLPEEGLKFMVYLQKENIIDESGMPKERFSAEFPKEGPSILRIQQVVRGDSAAYFCASSPRESYEQYFGPGTRLTVT.

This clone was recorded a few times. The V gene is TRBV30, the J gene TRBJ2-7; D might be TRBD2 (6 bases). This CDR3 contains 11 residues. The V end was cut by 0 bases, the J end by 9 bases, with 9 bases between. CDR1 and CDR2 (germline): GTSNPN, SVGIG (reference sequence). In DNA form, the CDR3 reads TGTGCCTGGAGTGTCTCGGGAGTGCAGTACTTC. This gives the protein CAWSVSGVQYF.

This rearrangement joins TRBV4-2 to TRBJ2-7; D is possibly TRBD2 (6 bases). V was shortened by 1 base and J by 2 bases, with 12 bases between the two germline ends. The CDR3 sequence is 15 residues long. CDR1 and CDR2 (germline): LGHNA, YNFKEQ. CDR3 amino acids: CASSQVEGSPYEQYF. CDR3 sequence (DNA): TGTGCCAGCAGCCAAGTGGAGGGGTCACCCTACGAGCAGTACTTC.

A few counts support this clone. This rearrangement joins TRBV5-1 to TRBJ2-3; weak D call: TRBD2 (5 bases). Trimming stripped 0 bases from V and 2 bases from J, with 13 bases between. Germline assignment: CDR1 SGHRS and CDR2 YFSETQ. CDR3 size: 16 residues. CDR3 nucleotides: TGCGCCAGCAGCTTGGCTCGGGGTCAACCCACAGATACGCAGTATTTT. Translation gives CASSLARGQPTDTQYF. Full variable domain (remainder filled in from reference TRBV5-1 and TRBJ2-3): KAGVTQTPRYLIKTRGQQVTLSCSPISGHRSVSWYQQTPGQGLQFLFEYFSETQRNKGNFPGRFSGRQFSNSRSEMNVSTLELGDSALYLCASSLARGQPTDTQYFGPGTRLTVL.

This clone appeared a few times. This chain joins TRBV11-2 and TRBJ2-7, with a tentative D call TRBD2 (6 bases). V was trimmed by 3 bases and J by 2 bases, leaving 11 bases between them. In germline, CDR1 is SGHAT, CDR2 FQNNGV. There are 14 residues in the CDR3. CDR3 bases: TGTGCCAGCAGCTTTATTCCGGGGGCCTACGAGCAGTACTTC. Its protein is CASSFIPGAYEQYF.

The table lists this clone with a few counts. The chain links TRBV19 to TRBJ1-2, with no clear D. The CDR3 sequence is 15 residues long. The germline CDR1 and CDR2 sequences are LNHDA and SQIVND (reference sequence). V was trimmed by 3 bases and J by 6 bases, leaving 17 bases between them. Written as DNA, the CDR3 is TGTGCCAGTAGTATGGGTCAGGCAGCCCCTGATGGCTACACCTTC. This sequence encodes CASSMGQAAPDGYTF.

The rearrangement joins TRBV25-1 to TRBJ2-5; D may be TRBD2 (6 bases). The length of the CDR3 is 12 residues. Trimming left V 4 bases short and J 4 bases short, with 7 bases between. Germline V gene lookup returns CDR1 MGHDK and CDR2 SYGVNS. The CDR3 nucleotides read TGTGCCAGCAGTGCTAGCGCAGAGACCCAGTACTTC. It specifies CASSASAETQYF. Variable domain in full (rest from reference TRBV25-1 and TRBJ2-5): EADIYQTPRYLVIGTGKKITLECSQTMGHDKMYWYQQDPGMELHLIHYSYGVNSTEKGDLSSESTVSRIRTEHFPLTLESARPSHTSQYLCASSASAETQYFGPGTRLLVL.

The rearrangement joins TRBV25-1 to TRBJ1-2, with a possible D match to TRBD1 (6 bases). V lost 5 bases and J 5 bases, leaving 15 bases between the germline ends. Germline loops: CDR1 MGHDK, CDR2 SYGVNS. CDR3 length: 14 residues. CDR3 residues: CASSRPGTIYGYTF. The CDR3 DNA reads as TGTGCCAGCAGTCGTCCCGGGACAATTTATGGCTACACCTTC.

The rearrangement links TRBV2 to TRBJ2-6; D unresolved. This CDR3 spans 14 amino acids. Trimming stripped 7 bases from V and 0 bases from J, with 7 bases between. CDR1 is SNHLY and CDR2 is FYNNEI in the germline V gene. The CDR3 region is CASTQSSGANVLTF. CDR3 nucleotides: TGTGCCAGCACCCAATCCTCTGGGGCCAACGTCCTGACTTTC.

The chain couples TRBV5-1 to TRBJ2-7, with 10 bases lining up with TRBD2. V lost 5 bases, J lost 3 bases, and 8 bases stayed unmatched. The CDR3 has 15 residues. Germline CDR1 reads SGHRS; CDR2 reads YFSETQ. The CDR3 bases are TGCGCCAGCAGGCTAGCGGGAGTAGCAGGCTACGAGCAGTACTTC. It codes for CASRLAGVAGYEQYF. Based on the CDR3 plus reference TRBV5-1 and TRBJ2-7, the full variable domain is KAGVTQTPRYLIKTRGQQVTLSCSPISGHRSVSWYQQTPGQGLQFLFEYFSETQRNKGNFPGRFSGRQFSNSRSEMNVSTLELGDSALYLCASRLAGVAGYEQYFGPGTRLTVT.

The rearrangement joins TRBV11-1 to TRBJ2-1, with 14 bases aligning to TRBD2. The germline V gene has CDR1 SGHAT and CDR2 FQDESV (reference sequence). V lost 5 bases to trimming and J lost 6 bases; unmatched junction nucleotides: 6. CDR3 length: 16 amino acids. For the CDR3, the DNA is TGTGCCAGCAGCCCCTGGACTAGCGGGAGGCTCAATGAGCAGTTCTTC. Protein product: CASSPWTSGRLNEQFF.